Given below is one T cell receptor beta chain in context. This entry belongs to a study of blood T cell repertoires in COVID-19. V trimming: 2 bases; J trimming: 0 bases; junction bases outside the gene matches: 0. Germline lookup yields CDR1 KGHSH and CDR2 LQKENI. CDR3 length: 14 residues. Measured with immunoSEQ multiplex PCR; TCRdb has only the in-frame clones, and not every one. The data show around 400,000 clones, more than 70% seen once. The TCR originated in a woman aged 55-69 years with COVID-19, enrolled during active disease. V usage is TRBV18 and J usage is TRBJ2-7; TRBD2 matches 8 bases. The sample was peripheral blood. CDR3 amino acids: CASSPGTSSYEQYF. The CDR3, as DNA: TGTGCCAGCTCACCAGGGACTAGCTCCTACGAGCAGTACTTC. Full variable domain (remainder filled in from reference TRBV18 and TRBJ2-7): NAGVMQNPRHLVRRRGQEARLRCSPMKGHSHVYWYRQLPEEGLKFMVYLQKENIIDESGMPKERFSAEFPKEGPSILRIQQVVRGDSAAYFCASSPGTSSYEQYFGPGTRLTVT.